The 8 T cell receptor beta chains listed next were all sequenced from one sample in a study of PD-L1 blockade in urothelial cancer. The sample's time point: peripheral blood 6 weeks after treatment start. Measured with immunoSEQ multiplex PCR; TCRdb has only the in-frame clones, and not every one. The sample lists tens of thousands of clones, 86% occurring once. The material sequenced was PBMCs, taken around atezolizumab (anti-PD-L1) treatment. These TCRs come from a man aged 55 to 70 with urothelial cancer.

The chain recombines TRBV5-4 with TRBJ1-3, with D maybe TRBD1 (6 bases). Trimming left V 5 bases short and J 1 base short, with 16 bases between. Germline V lookup: CDR1 SGHNT, CDR2 YYREEE (reference sequence). CDR3 size: 16 residues. CDR3 amino acids: CASSAAGTQSGNTIYF. The DNA for the CDR3 is TGTGCCAGCAGTGCGGCCGGGACACAGTCTGGAAACACCATATATTTT.

The chain recombines TRBV28 with TRBJ2-3; D is undetermined. The CDR3 spans 15 residues. Germline loops: CDR1 MDHEN, CDR2 SYDVKM. With 8 bases removed from V and 1 base from J, the gap between germline ends came to 16 bases. Written as DNA, the CDR3 is TGTGCCAGCTGGCAAGACCGGAGCGGCACAGATACGCAGTATTTT. Its translation is CASWQDRSGTDTQYF.

The V gene is TRBV4-1, the J gene TRBJ2-2, with D possibly matching TRBD1 (5 bases). Germline V lookup: CDR1 MGHRA, CDR2 YSYEKL. The length of the CDR3 is 14 residues. Trimming removed 0 bases at V and 7 bases at J, with 9 bases between. In DNA, the CDR3 is TGCGCCAGCAGCCAAGAGGGTAGGGGCGGGGAGCTGTTTTTT. Translation gives CASSQEGRGGELFF.

Concerning this clone: One end of the junction is discordant with germline, which a read error may explain. The rearrangement links TRBV5-4 to TRBJ1-6; D is unclear. Germline CDR1 is SGHNT and CDR2 is YYREEE (reference sequence). This CDR3 comprises 15 residues. Here the CDR3 reads CVSQHTGSYNSPLHF. CDR3 DNA: TGTGTCAGCCAGCATACCGGGTCCTATAATTCACCCCTCCACTTT.

The chain joins TRBV4-2 to TRBJ2-1, with 9 nucleotides matching TRBD2. This CDR3 is built from 16 residues. Germline-derived CDR1 and CDR2 are LGHNA and YNFKEQ. J lost 2 bases, V lost 3 bases, and 5 bases had no gene match. The CDR3 loop is CASSQELAGAYNEQFF. CDR3 nucleotides: TGTGCCAGCAGCCAGGAACTAGCGGGTGCCTACAATGAGCAGTTCTTC.

The chain is built from TRBV10-3 and TRBJ1-5; D is possibly TRBD1 (6 bases). The germline gives CDR1 ENHRY, CDR2 SYGVKD. The CDR3 is made up of 13 amino acids. V was cut by 3 bases and J by 5 bases, with 8 bases left in between. CDR3 loop: CAISDKGDQPQHF. In DNA form, the CDR3 reads TGTGCCATCAGTGACAAGGGGGATCAGCCCCAGCATTTT.

CDR3 protein: CASSHAQGTQYF. The CDR3 DNA reads as TGTGCCAGCAGTCACGCTCAGGGTACGCAGTATTTT. The rearrangement uses TRBV7-6 and TRBJ2-3; D perhaps matches TRBD1 (5 bases). The CDR3 has 12 amino acids. CDR1 and CDR2 from the germline V gene are SGHVS and FNYEAQ. Trimming removed 6 bases from V and 8 bases from J, with 12 bases in between. Supplemented by reference TRBV7-6 and TRBJ2-3, the full variable domain reads GAGVSQSPRYKVTKRGQDVALRCDPISGHVSLYWYRQALGQGPEFLTYFNYEAQQDKSGLPNDRFSAERPEGSISTLTIQRTEQRDSAMYRCASSHAQGTQYFGPGTRLTVL.

The chain combines TRBV13 with TRBJ2-7; D is possibly TRBD2 (6 bases). The CDR3 runs to 14 residues. V gave up 6 bases and J gave up 7 bases, with 19 bases separating them. Germline V gene data show CDR1 as PRHDT and CDR2 as FYEKMQ (reference sequence). The CDR3 sequence is CASRRLVLTGEQYF. CDR3 sequence (DNA): TGTGCCAGCAGACGACTAGTGTTGACTGGGGAGCAGTACTTC.